This TCR beta chain was obtained from a study of naive and memory T cell subsets. Two oligonucleotides, mixed equimolar, formed the beta constant-region primer covering TRBC1 and TRBC2. A 12-nucleotide UMI and the SP2 primer were added to the cDNA 3' end by oligonucleotide ligation. TCRdb reprocessed the UMI-ligation and nested PCR reads via MiXCR and lists one record per CDR3 protein. This repertoire shows some 150,000 distinct CDR3 sequences, about 18% found once; its top ten account for 0.14%. CMV status came from CD4+ IFNgamma after overnight CMV lysate stimulation. CD8 T cells were positively selected from what remained after CD4 positive selection. Regarding this clonotype: Its antigen is currently unknown.

Study conclusions and caveats: Over 95% of naive TCR sequences appeared only once after error correction, unlike memory subsets.

CDR1 is SGHKS, CDR2 YYEKEE, per germline (reference sequence). V shed 3 bases and J shed 3 bases, with 10 bases lying between them. CDR3 length: 13 residues. This clonotype was sampled from a human donor in good health. The chain links TRBV5-5 to TRBJ2-7; D assignment may be TRBD1 or TRBD2 (5 bases each). The specimen sequenced was naive CD4+ T cells from blood. CDR3 nucleotides: TGTGCCAGCAGCTCGGGACCGATCTACGAGCAGTACTTC. It translates to CASSSGPIYEQYF.